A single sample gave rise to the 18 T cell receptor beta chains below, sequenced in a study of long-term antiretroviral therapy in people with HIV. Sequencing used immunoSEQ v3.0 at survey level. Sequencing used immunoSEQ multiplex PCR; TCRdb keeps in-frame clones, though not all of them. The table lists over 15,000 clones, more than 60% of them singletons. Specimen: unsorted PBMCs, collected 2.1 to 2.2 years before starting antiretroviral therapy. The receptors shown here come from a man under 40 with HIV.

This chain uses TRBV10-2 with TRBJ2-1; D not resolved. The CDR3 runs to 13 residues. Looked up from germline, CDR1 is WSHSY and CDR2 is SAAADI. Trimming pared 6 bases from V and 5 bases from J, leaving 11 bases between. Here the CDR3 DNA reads TGCGCCAGCAGGGACCCCCCGAACAATGAGCAGTTCTTC. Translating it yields CASRDPPNNEQFF.

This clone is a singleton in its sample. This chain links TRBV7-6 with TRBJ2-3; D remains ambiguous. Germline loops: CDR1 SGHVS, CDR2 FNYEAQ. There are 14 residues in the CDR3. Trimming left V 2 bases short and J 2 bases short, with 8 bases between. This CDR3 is CASSLLENTDTQYF. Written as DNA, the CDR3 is TGTGCCAGCAGCTTACTTGAAAACACAGATACGCAGTATTTT. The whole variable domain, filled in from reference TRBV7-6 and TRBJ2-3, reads GAGVSQSPRYKVTKRGQDVALRCDPISGHVSLYWYRQALGQGPEFLTYFNYEAQQDKSGLPNDRFSAERPEGSISTLTIQRTEQRDSAMYRCASSLLENTDTQYFGPGTRLTVL.

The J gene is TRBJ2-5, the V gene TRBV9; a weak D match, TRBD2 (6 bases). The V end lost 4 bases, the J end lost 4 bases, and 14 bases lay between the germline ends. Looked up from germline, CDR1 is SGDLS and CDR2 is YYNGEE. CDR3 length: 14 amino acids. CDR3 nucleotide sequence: TGTGCCAGCAGCTTGGGACTGATGGGAGAGACCCAGTACTTC. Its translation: CASSLGLMGETQYF.

CDR3 region: CASSTSGAYNEQFF. CDR3 sequence (DNA): TGTGCCAGCAGTACTAGCGGGGCCTACAATGAGCAGTTCTTC. V and J are TRBV27 and TRBJ2-1, with TRBD2 matching over 10 bases. Germline lookup yields CDR1 MNHEY and CDR2 SMNVEV (reference sequence). The CDR3 length is 14 residues. V lost 5 bases, J lost 2 bases, and 0 bases stayed unmatched.

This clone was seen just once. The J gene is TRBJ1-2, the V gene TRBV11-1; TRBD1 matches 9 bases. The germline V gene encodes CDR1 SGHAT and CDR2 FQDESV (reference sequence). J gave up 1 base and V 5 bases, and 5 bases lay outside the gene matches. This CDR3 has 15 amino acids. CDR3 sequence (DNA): TGTGCCAGCAGCGCGGGACAGGGATTTAACTATGGCTACACCTTC. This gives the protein CASSAGQGFNYGYTF.

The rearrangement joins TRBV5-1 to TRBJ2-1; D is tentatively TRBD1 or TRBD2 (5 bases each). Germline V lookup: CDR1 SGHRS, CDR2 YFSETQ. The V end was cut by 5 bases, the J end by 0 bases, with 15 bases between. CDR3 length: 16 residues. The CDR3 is CASRAGTESSYNEQFF. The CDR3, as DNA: TGCGCCAGCAGAGCTGGGACGGAGAGCTCCTACAATGAGCAGTTCTTC.

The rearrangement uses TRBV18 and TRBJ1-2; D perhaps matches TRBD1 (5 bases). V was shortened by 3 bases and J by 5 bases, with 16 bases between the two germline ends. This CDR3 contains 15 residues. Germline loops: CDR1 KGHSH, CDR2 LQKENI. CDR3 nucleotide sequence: TGTGCCAGCTCACCGGGCCAGGGTAGAGGGTATGGCTACACCTTC. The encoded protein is CASSPGQGRGYGYTF.

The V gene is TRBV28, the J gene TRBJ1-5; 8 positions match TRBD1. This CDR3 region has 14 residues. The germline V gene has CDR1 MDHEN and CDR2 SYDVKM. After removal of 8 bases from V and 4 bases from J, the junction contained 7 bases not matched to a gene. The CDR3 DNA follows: TGTGCCAGCCTGGCGGGACAGGCTAATCAGCCCCAGCATTTT. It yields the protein CASLAGQANQPQHF.

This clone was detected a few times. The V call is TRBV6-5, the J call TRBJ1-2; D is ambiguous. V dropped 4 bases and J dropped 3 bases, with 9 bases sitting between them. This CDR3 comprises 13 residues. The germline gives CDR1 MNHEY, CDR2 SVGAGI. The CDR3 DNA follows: TGTGCCAGCAGTTCGGACCCATACTATGGCTACACCTTC. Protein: CASSSDPYYGYTF.

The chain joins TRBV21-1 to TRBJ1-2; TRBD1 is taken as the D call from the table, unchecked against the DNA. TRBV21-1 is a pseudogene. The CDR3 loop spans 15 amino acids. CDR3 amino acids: CASSKGHPTLYGYTF. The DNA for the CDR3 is TGTGCCAGCAGCAAAGGACACCCCACCCTCTATGGCTACACCTTC.

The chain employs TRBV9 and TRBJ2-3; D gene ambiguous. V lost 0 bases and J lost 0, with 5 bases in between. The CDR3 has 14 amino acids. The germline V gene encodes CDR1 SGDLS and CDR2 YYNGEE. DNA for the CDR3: TGTGCCAGCAGCGTAGTGGGGAGCACAGATACGCAGTATTTT. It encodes CASSVVGSTDTQYF. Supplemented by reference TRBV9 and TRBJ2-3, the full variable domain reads DSGVTQTPKHLITATGQRVTLRCSPRSGDLSVYWYQQSLDQGLQFLIQYYNGEERAKGNILERFSAQQFPDLHSELNLSSLELGDSALYFCASSVVGSTDTQYFGPGTRLTVL.

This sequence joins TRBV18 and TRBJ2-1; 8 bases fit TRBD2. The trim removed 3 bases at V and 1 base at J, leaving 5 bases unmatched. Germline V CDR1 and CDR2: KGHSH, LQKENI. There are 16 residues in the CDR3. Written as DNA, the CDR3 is TGTGCCAGCTCACCTGAAGGCGGGAGGTCCTACAATGAGCAGTTCTTC. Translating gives CASSPEGGRSYNEQFF.

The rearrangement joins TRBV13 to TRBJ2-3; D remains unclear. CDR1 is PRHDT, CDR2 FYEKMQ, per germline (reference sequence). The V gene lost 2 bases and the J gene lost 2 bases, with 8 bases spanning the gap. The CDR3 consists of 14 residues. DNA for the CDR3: TGTGCCAGCAGCTTAAATACAAACACAGATACGCAGTATTTT. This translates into CASSLNTNTDTQYF.

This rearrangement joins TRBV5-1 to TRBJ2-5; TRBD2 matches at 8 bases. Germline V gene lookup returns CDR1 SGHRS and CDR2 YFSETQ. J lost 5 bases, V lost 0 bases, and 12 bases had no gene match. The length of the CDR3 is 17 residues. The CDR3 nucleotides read TGCGCCAGCAGCTTGGGGGTATCCGGGGGGGCCTCGGAGACCCAGTACTTC. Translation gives CASSLGVSGGASETQYF.

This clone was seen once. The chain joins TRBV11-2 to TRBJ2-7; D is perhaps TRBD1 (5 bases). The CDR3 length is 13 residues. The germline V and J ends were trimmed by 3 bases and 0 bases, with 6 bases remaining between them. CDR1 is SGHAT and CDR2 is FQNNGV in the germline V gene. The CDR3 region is CASSLTASYEQYF. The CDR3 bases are TGTGCCAGCAGCTTGACAGCCTCCTACGAGCAGTACTTC.

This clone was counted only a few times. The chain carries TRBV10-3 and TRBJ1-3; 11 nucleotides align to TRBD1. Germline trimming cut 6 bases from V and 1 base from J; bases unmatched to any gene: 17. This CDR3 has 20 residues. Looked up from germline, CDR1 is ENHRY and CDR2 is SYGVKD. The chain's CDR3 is CAISTIGQGASVASGNTIYF. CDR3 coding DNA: TGTGCCATCAGCACTATTGGACAGGGGGCATCGGTGGCATCTGGAAACACCATATATTTT.

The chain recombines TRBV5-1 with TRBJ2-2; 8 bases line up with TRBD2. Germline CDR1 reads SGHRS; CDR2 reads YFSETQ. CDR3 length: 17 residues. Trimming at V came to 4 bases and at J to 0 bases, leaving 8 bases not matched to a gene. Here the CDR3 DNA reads TGCGCCAGCAGCCCAGCCGGGAGGGTACCGAACACCGGGGAGCTGTTTTTT. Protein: CASSPAGRVPNTGELFF.

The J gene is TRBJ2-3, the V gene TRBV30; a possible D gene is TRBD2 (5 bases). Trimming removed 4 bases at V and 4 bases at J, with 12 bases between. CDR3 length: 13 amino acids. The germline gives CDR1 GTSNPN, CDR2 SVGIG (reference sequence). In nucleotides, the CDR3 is TGTGCCTGGAACAGAGGGAGAGCAGATACGCAGTATTTT. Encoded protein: CAWNRGRADTQYF.